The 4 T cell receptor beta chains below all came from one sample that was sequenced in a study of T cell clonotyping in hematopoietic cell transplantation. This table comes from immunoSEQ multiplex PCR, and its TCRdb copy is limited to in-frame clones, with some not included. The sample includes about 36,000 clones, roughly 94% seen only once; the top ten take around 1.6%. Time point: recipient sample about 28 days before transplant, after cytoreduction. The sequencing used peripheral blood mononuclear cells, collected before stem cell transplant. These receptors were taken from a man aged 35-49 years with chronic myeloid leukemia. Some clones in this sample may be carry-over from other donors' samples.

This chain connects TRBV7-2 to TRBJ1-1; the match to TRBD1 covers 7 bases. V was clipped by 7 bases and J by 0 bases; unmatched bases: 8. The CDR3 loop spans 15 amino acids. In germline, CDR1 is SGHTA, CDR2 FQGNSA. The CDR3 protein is CASNPTGNMNTEAFF. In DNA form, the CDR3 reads TGTGCCAGCAACCCGACAGGGAACATGAACACTGAAGCTTTCTTT. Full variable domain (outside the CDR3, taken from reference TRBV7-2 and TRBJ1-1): GAGVSQSPSNKVTEKGKDVELRCDPISGHTALYWYRQSLGQGLEFLIYFQGNSAPDKSGLPSDRFSAERTGGSVSTLTIQRTQQEDSAVYLCASNPTGNMNTEAFFGQGTRLTVV.

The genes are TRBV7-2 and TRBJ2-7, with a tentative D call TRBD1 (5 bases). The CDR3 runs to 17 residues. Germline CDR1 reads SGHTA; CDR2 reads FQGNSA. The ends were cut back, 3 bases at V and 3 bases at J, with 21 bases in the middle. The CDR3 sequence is CASSLPPEDTAFYEQYF. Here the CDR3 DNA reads TGTGCCAGCAGCTTGCCCCCAGAGGACACGGCCTTCTACGAGCAGTACTTC.

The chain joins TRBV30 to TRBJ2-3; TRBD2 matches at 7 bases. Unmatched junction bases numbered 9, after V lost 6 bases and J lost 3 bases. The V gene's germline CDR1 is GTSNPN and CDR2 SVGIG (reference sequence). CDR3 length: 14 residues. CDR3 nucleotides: TGTGCCTGCCCATGGGGGGGGAGGACAGATACGCAGTATTTT. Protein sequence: CACPWGGRTDTQYF.

DNA of the CDR3: TGTGCCTGGAGTGTAGGAGCGGGGGGGGATCAGCCCCAGCATTTT. The encoded protein is CAWSVGAGGDQPQHF. The chain joins TRBV30 to TRBJ1-5, with D tentatively TRBD1 (5 bases). Germline CDR1 is GTSNPN and CDR2 is SVGIG (reference sequence). Trimming cost V 0 bases and J 5 bases, with 14 bases left between them. The CDR3 contains 15 residues.